The rows below give T cell receptor beta chains drawn from one sample of a study of blood T cell repertoires in COVID-19. Method: immunoSEQ multiplex PCR; TCRdb's copy keeps in-frame clones and lacks some. The sample lists 200,000 to 250,000 clones, around 84% occurring once. Sequencing used peripheral blood. All receptors come from a man aged 80 or over with acute or convalescent COVID-19. Each CDR3 is given with its conserved first and last residue. Each record gives: CDR3 length, D gene, V gene, J gene, CDR3 DNA, CDR3 protein. A D gene is named only where the DNA matches it firmly.

15	NA	TRBV30	TRBJ1-4	TGTGCCTGGAGTGTGAAGCCGGTGCTGGATGAAAAACTGTTTTTT	CAWSVKPVLDEKLFF
13	TRBD2	TRBV9	TRBJ2-5	TGTGCCAGCAGCCCTCTAGCGGGGGAGACCCAGTACTTC	CASSPLAGETQYF
13	TRBD1	TRBV28	TRBJ1-6	TGTGCCACCCTGACAGGGACCAATTCACCCCTCCACTTT	CATLTGTNSPLHF
15	TRBD2	TRBV24-1	TRBJ2-1	TGTGCCACCAGTGACCCACCAAGCGGGAGAGTTGAGCAGTTCTTC	CATSDPPSGRVEQFF
15	TRBD2	TRBV30	TRBJ2-1	TGTGCCTGGAAACTAGCGGGAGGGCTATACGGTGAGCAGTTCTTC	CAWKLAGGLYGEQFF
15	NA	TRBV19	TRBJ2-1	TGTGCCAGTAGGAATTCCCCTAGCGGAGGGGGGGGGCAGTTCTTC	CASRNSPSGGGGQFF
17	TRBD1	TRBV2	TRBJ1-2	TGTGCCAGCATCTCTCCGGGACAGCTCTTGACTAACTATGGCTACACCTTC	CASISPGQLLTNYGYTF
18	NA	TRBV6-7	TRBJ1-3	TGTGCCAGCAGTTACCCCTGGAGGAGGGAGCAAAACGGGTACACCATATATTTT	CASSYPWRREQNGYTIYF
15	TRBD1	TRBV7-9	TRBJ1-6	TGTGCCAGCAGCTTACAGGGACAGGGTAATTCACCCCTCCACTTT	CASSLQGQGNSPLHF
17	TRBD2	TRBV3-1/TRBV3-2	TRBJ2-1	TGTGCCAGCAGCCAAGGGCTAGCGGGAGCTCTCGACAATGAGCAGTTCTTC	CASSQGLAGALDNEQFF
15	TRBD1	TRBV10-3	TRBJ1-1	TGTGCCATCAGTGAGTCCGGACAGGGGGCCACTGAAGCTTTCTTT	CAISESGQGATEAFF